This T cell receptor (beta chain) was identified during a study of cytomegalovirus exposure and HLA in healthy donors. Participants comprised healthy donors of bone marrow. Use of 60 Vbeta and 13 Jbeta primers characterized the PCR. Produced via immunoSEQ multiplex PCR; TCRdb's table is partial and in-frame only. Of a few hundred thousand clones in the sample, roughly 80% are singletons; the top ten hold approximately 0.22%. The germline CDR1 and CDR2 sequences are ENHRY and SYGVKD. The V segment lost 6 bases and the J segment 1 base; nucleotides outside the gene matches: 3. The CDR3 consists of 14 residues. Study-level results: TCR beta chain V- and J-gene trimming was linked, in a later analysis, to a missense variant in DCLRE1C. It is likely that the observed cluster of highly shared sequence variants was a sequencing artifact. A later analysis associated roughly 15,000 TCR beta sequences with HLA alleles at a 0.05 false discovery rate.

In this sample, this clone turned up once. What it binds is not known. This chain links TRBV10-3 with TRBJ2-3; 8 bases match TRBD2. This clonotype was obtained from a girl aged 2-15 years in good health and CMV-seronegative. Sequenced: PBMCs. The CDR3 sequence is CAIRLAEGTDTQYF. The CDR3 bases are TGTGCCATCAGACTAGCGGAAGGCACAGATACGCAGTATTTT.